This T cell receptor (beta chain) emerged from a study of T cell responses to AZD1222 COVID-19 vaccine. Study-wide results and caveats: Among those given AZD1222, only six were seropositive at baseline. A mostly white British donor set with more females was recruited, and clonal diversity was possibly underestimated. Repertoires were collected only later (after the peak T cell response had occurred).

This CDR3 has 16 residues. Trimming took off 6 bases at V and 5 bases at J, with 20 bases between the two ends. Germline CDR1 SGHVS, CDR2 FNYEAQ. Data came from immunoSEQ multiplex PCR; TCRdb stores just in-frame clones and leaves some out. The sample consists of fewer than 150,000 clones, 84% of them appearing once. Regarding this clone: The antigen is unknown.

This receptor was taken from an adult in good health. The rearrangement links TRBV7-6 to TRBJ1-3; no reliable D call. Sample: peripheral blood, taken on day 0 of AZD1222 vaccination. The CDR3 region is CASRPLTPFPRNTIYF. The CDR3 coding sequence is TGTGCCAGCAGGCCCCTGACCCCCTTTCCCCGAAACACCATATATTTT. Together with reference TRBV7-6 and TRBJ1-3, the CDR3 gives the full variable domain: GAGVSQSPRYKVTKRGQDVALRCDPISGHVSLYWYRQALGQGPEFLTYFNYEAQQDKSGLPNDRFSAERPEGSISTLTIQRTEQRDSAMYRCASRPLTPFPRNTIYFGEGSWLTVV.